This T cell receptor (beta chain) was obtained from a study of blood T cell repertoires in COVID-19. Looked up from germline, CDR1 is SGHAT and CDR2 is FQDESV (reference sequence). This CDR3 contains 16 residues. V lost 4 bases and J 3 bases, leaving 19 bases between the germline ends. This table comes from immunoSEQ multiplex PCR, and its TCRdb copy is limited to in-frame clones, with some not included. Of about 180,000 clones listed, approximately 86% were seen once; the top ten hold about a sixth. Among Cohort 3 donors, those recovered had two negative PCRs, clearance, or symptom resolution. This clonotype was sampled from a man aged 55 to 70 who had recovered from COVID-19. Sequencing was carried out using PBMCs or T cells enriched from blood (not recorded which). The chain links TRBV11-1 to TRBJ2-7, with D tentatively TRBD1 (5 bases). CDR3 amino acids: CASSSKFGQLSYEQYF. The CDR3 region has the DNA TGTGCCAGCAGCTCTAAATTCGGACAACTGAGCTACGAGCAGTACTTC. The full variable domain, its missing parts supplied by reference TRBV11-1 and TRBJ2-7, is EAEVAQSPRYKITEKSQAVAFWCDPISGHATLYWYRQILGQGPELLVQFQDESVVDDSQLPKDRFSAERLKGVDSTLKIQPAELGDSAMYLCASSSKFGQLSYEQYFGPGTRLTVT.